The 8 T cell receptor beta chains reported below all come from one sample, sequenced in a study of shared clonotypes between healthy human individuals. Profiled with immunoSEQ multiplex PCR; TCRdb holds only in-frame clones, not every one. The top ten hold less than 0.15% of the sample, which has approximately 2.4 million clones, 90% to 97% seen once. The sequenced sample consisted of naive CD4+ T cells sorted from blood. Indicated subset: CD45RA+ positively selected. Every receptor here comes from a man between 18 and 35 years old in good health.

The chain has TRBV19 and TRBJ1-5; unclear D gene. The CDR3 totals 16 residues. Germline V gives CDR1 LNHDA, CDR2 SQIVND (reference sequence). V was shortened by 3 bases and J by 5 bases, with 17 bases between the two germline ends. For the CDR3, the DNA is TGTGCCAGTAGTATGACTTGGACGCAGTACTATCAGCCCCAGCATTTT. Encoded protein: CASSMTWTQYYQPQHF. Complete variable domain (other parts from reference TRBV19 and TRBJ1-5): DGGITQSPKYLFRKEGQNVTLSCEQNLNHDAMYWYRQDPGQGLRLIYYSQIVNDFQKGDIAEGYSVSREKKESFPLTVTSAQKNPTAFYLCASSMTWTQYYQPQHFGDGTRLSIL.

This chain links TRBV18 with TRBJ2-7; 7 bases are a match to TRBD1. V was pared by 10 bases and J by 4 bases, with 10 bases of the junction left unmatched. From germline, CDR1 is KGHSH and CDR2 LQKENI. CDR3 length equals 13 residues. The CDR3: CATSAGGSYEQYF. Written as DNA, the CDR3 is TGTGCCACCTCGGCAGGGGGATCATACGAGCAGTACTTC.

This clone was seen just once. V gene TRBV2 combines with J gene TRBJ2-7; unclear D gene. V lost 1 base, J lost 1 base, and 11 bases lay in between. The CDR3 runs to 15 residues. The germline gives CDR1 SNHLY, CDR2 FYNNEI. The chain's CDR3 is CASSEVSKGSYEQYF. The CDR3 DNA sequence: TGTGCCAGCAGTGAAGTAAGTAAGGGATCCTACGAGCAGTACTTC.

The rearrangement joins TRBV5-1 to TRBJ1-2, with D possibly matching TRBD1 (5 bases). CDR3 length: 14 amino acids. Deletions cut 0 bases from V and 8 bases from J, with 14 bases between. Germline loops: CDR1 SGHRS, CDR2 YFSETQ. This CDR3 is CASSLGAGPNGYTF. The CDR3 region has the DNA TGCGCCAGCAGCTTGGGAGCAGGGCCGAACGGCTACACCTTC.

In this sample, this clone turned up a few times. This rearrangement joins TRBV14 to TRBJ1-6; D is unresolved. Germline CDR1 reads SGHDN; CDR2 reads FVKESK. This CDR3 has 14 residues. Trimming took off 0 bases at V and 10 bases at J, with 10 bases between the two ends. CDR3 sequence: CASSQDPHGSPLHF. The CDR3 nucleotides read TGTGCCAGCAGCCAAGATCCACACGGGTCACCCCTCCACTTT.

The chain combines TRBV6-5 with TRBJ2-1; 13 positions agree with TRBD2. Germline CDR1 MNHEY, CDR2 SVGAGI. V gave up 6 bases and J gave up 7 bases; unmatched junction bases: 6. This CDR3 region has 15 residues. CDR3 protein: CASRQTSGGVNEQFF. The CDR3 DNA is TGTGCCAGCAGACAAACTAGCGGGGGGGTTAATGAGCAGTTCTTC.

This chain connects TRBV5-1 to TRBJ2-2; tentatively, D is TRBD2 (7 bases). This CDR3 is built from 17 residues. V lost 3 bases and J 0 bases, leaving 15 bases between the germline ends. The germline gives CDR1 SGHRS, CDR2 YFSETQ. Here the CDR3 reads CASSSGGLAANTGELFF. For the CDR3, the DNA is TGCGCCAGCAGCTCCGGGGGGCTAGCCGCGAACACCGGGGAGCTGTTTTTT.

Note on this clone: The same CDR3 arises from other DNA sequences in this sample as well. V is TRBV14 and J is TRBJ2-7; D is unclear. The CDR3 totals 11 residues. Germline V lookup: CDR1 SGHDN, CDR2 FVKESK. Trimming took 1 base from V and 6 from J, leaving 4 bases between them. CDR3 protein: CASSQVREQYF. The CDR3 DNA sequence: TGTGCCAGCAGCCAAGTACGCGAGCAGTACTTC.